This entry lists 20 T cell receptor beta chains sequenced from one sample in a study of Ad26.COV2.S vaccination and SARS-CoV-2 variants. The protocol was immunoSEQ multiplex PCR, while the TCRdb copy is restricted to in-frame clones and leaves out a portion. Found here are about 320,000 clones, about 86% of them singletons; the top ten hold 1.5% to 2.5%. Documented treatment: over 15 received Ad26.COV2.S at low or high dose, single or two shots; a few received placebo; per-sample allocation not given. The investigators took samples on day 63 after the first vaccine or placebo injection. The specimen was peripheral blood, collected in a trial of Ad26.COV2.S vaccine versus placebo. Receptors were obtained from a person between 18 and 65 years old who received the Ad26.COV2.S COVID-19 vaccine or a placebo.

This clone has a single count. V is TRBV27 and J is TRBJ2-6; 13 nucleotides match TRBD2. Germline CDR1 and CDR2: MNHEY and SMNVEV (reference sequence). The V and J ends lost 5 bases and 4 bases, in that order; junction bases with no gene match: 8. This CDR3 region has 18 residues. CDR3 region: CASSIGLAGDPGANVLTF. CDR3 in DNA: TGTGCCAGCAGTATCGGACTAGCGGGGGATCCCGGGGCCAACGTCCTGACTTTC.

This chain connects TRBV7-7 to TRBJ2-5; possibly TRBD1 for D (6 bases). From germline, CDR1 is SSHAT and CDR2 FNYEAQ (reference sequence). Trimming stripped 0 bases from V and 5 bases from J, with 13 bases between. The CDR3 covers 15 residues. CDR3 in amino acids: CASSLALAGEETQYF. The CDR3 nucleotides read TGTGCCAGCAGCTTAGCGCTAGCAGGGGAGGAGACCCAGTACTTC.

The rearrangement links TRBV9 to TRBJ2-3, with TRBD1 matching 7 bases. The CDR3 is 15 residues long. Germline assignment: CDR1 SGDLS and CDR2 YYNGEE. The V gene end was trimmed by 3 bases and the J gene end by 2 bases; junction bases not matched to a gene: 6. Written as DNA, the CDR3 is TGTGCCAGCAGCGACCGGGACAGACCCACAGATACGCAGTATTTT. It specifies CASSDRDRPTDTQYF. Combining the CDR3 with reference TRBV9 and TRBJ2-3 gives the whole variable domain DSGVTQTPKHLITATGQRVTLRCSPRSGDLSVYWYQQSLDQGLQFLIQYYNGEERAKGNILERFSAQQFPDLHSELNLSSLELGDSALYFCASSDRDRPTDTQYFGPGTRLTVL.

The gene calls are TRBV3-1 (or the pseudogene TRBV3-2) and TRBJ2-3, with TRBD2 matching 13 bases. CDR3 length: 15 amino acids. The germline V gene has CDR1 LGHDT and CDR2 YNNKEL (reference sequence). The V segment lost 4 bases and the J segment 8 bases; nucleotides outside the gene matches: 6. The CDR3 bases are TGTGCCAGCAGCCCCCGGACTAGCGGGGGAGCTACGCAGTATTTT. Residues: CASSPRTSGGATQYF.

V gene TRBV20-1 combines with J gene TRBJ2-5; 10 bases map to TRBD1. V gave up 3 bases and J gave up 5 bases; unmatched junction bases: 9. The CDR3 runs to 15 residues. From germline, CDR1 is DFQATT and CDR2 SNEGSKA (reference sequence). CDR3 DNA sequence: TGCAGTGCTAGTTTACGGACAGGGGGTTTTGAGACCCAGTACTTC. Protein: CSASLRTGGFETQYF.

The chain links TRBV7-9 to TRBJ2-1, with a possible D match to TRBD1 (6 bases). The V and J ends lost 8 bases and 3 bases respectively, with 14 bases between them. The CDR3 spans 14 residues. Germline values: CDR1 SEHNR, CDR2 FQNEAQ (reference sequence). Here the CDR3 reads CASFMVGGYNEQFF. The CDR3 DNA reads TGTGCCAGCTTCATGGTAGGGGGCTACAATGAGCAGTTCTTC.

The gene calls are TRBV4-2 and TRBJ2-3, with D perhaps TRBD2 (7 bases). V lost 7 bases, J lost 2 bases, and 19 bases lay in between. CDR3 length: 16 amino acids. Germline lookup yields CDR1 LGHNA and CDR2 YNFKEQ. CDR3 sequence reads: CASTRGAGDPTDTQYF. Written as DNA, the CDR3 is TGTGCCAGCACCCGGGGGGCAGGGGACCCCACAGATACGCAGTATTTT.

The chain joins TRBV5-4 to TRBJ2-3, with TRBD2 identical over 13 bases. Germline V gene data show CDR1 as SGHNT and CDR2 as YYREEE (reference sequence). J was trimmed by 1 base and V by 4 bases; bases with no gene match: 3. This CDR3 has 16 residues. CDR3 sequence: CASSTGLAGGTDTQYF. The CDR3 DNA sequence: TGTGCCAGCAGCACTGGACTAGCGGGGGGCACAGATACGCAGTATTTT.

This clone occurred once. The chain carries TRBV20-1 and TRBJ2-2; unclear D gene. Trimming took off 6 bases at V and 7 bases at J, with 6 bases between the two ends. Germline V gene sequence: CDR1 DFQATT, CDR2 SNEGSKA (reference sequence). The CDR3 sequence is 10 residues long. The CDR3 DNA reads TGCAGTGCCACGCGCGGGGAGCTGTTTTTT. Residues: CSATRGELFF.

The chain carries TRBV2 and TRBJ2-7; D not resolved. The CDR3 consists of 12 residues. The germline V gene has CDR1 SNHLY and CDR2 FYNNEI. The germline V and J ends were trimmed by 4 bases and 3 bases, with 7 bases remaining between them. The CDR3 coding sequence is TGTGCCAGCAGTGCTCGCGGCTACGAGCAGTACTTC. Its protein is CASSARGYEQYF.

V is TRBV6-2 or TRBV6-3 and J is TRBJ2-7; possible D gene TRBD2, 6 bases. Germline values: CDR1 MNHEY, CDR2 SVGEGT. The V and J ends lost 0 bases and 2 bases respectively, with 17 bases between them. The CDR3 length is 17 residues. CDR3 DNA sequence: TGTGCCAGCAGTTACTCGAGTTCAGGAGGGATCCCCTACGAGCAGTACTTC. It encodes CASSYSSSGGIPYEQYF.

The chain employs TRBV29-1 and TRBJ2-5; D may be TRBD1 (5 bases). Trimming removed 4 bases from V and 4 bases from J, with 13 bases in between. From germline, CDR1 is SQVTM and CDR2 ANQGSEA. This CDR3 is 13 amino acids long. Here the CDR3 DNA reads TGCAGCGTTGCAGCAGGGTTCCCAGAGACCCAGTACTTC. This codes for CSVAAGFPETQYF.

CDR3 in DNA: TGTGCCAGCAGTTACAGGCTCAGGGCCTACGAGCAGTACTTC. It specifies CASSYRLRAYEQYF. The chain links TRBV6-2 or TRBV6-3 to TRBJ2-7; D might be TRBD1 (5 bases). Trimming took 2 bases from V and 2 from J, leaving 10 bases between them. Germline V gives CDR1 MNHEY, CDR2 SVGEGT. This CDR3 comprises 14 residues.

This chain links TRBV30 with TRBJ1-2; no definite D call. Germline CDR1 GTSNPN, CDR2 SVGIG (reference sequence). The CDR3 length is 14 residues. V was trimmed by 0 bases and J by 2 bases, leaving 10 bases between them. The CDR3 loop is CAWSVRAANYGYTF. In nucleotides, the CDR3 is TGTGCCTGGAGTGTTCGGGCTGCAAACTATGGCTACACCTTC.

This clone was detected only once. The chain carries TRBV15 and TRBJ1-5, with D perhaps TRBD1 (6 bases). V lost 9 bases and J lost 6, with 21 bases in between. The CDR3 sequence is 15 residues long. Germline CDR1 reads LNHNV; CDR2 reads YYDKDF (reference sequence). CDR3 in DNA: TGTGCCACGGGCAGGGGTGGTCTGGAGGTTCAGCCCCAGCATTTT. Translated: CATGRGGLEVQPQHF.

The chain carries TRBV7-3 and TRBJ1-1; weak D call: TRBD1 (6 bases). Between the trimmed V and J ends, which lost 5 bases and 0 bases, there was a span of 16 bases. Germline V gene lookup returns CDR1 SGHTA and CDR2 FQGTGA. The CDR3 is made up of 16 amino acids. The CDR3, as DNA: TGTGCCAGCAGCCCCCAATCCGGGACAATGAACACTGAAGCTTTCTTT. It yields the protein CASSPQSGTMNTEAFF. Full variable domain (outside the CDR3, taken from reference TRBV7-3 and TRBJ1-1): GAGVSQTPSNKVTEKGKYVELRCDPISGHTALYWYRQSLGQGPEFLIYFQGTGAADDSGLPNDRFFAVRPEGSVSTLKIQRTERGDSAVYLCASSPQSGTMNTEAFFGQGTRLTVV.

The chain carries TRBV6-2 or TRBV6-3 and TRBJ2-2; 9 bases agree with TRBD2. Germline V gene sequence: CDR1 MNHEY, CDR2 SVGEGT. This CDR3 is built from 16 residues. Germline trimming cut 8 bases from V and 4 bases from J; bases unmatched to any gene: 11. The DNA of the CDR3 is TGTGCCAGCCGCCGCGGGGGGGGCATGGGCACCGGGGAGCTGTTTTTT. Translated: CASRRGGGMGTGELFF.

The genes are TRBV7-2 and TRBJ1-2, with a weak D call TRBD1 (6 bases). The CDR3 extends over 18 amino acids. V was trimmed by 1 base and J by 4 bases, leaving 22 bases between them. Germline CDR1 SGHTA, CDR2 FQGNSA. CDR3 sequence (DNA): TGTGCCAGCAGCTTAGAATCGGGACAAGTGTCGCGTGGCTATGGCTACACCTTC. Protein: CASSLESGQVSRGYGYTF.

This chain uses TRBV5-1 with TRBJ1-4, with 9 bases matching TRBD1. This CDR3 is 15 amino acids long. In germline, CDR1 is SGHRS, CDR2 YFSETQ. Trimming took 6 bases from V and 7 from J; bases not matched to a gene: 10. The CDR3 region has the DNA TGCGCCAGCAAGGGTGCCGGACAGGGGACTGAAAAACTGTTTTTT. As protein: CASKGAGQGTEKLFF.

This clone occurred a few times. The CDR3: CASSSQGAYTGELFF. CDR3 bases: TGTGCCAGCAGCTCTCAGGGGGCTTATACCGGGGAGCTGTTTTTT. V gene TRBV5-8 combines with J gene TRBJ2-2, with 8 nucleotides matching TRBD1. V lost 3 bases to trimming and J lost 5 bases; unmatched junction nucleotides: 6. The CDR3 is made up of 15 amino acids. Germline CDR1 and CDR2: SGHTS and YDEGEE.